This TCR beta chain was retrieved from a study of human T cells and chemical hapten exposure. Stated time point: pre-sensitization, week 0. Described treatment: therapeutic diphenylcyclopropenone sensitization with weekly scalp DPC. Prior to each patch test being applied, blood was drawn. Before extraction, the whole blood was not fractionated, and total RNA was taken from it. The table lists this clonotype with many counts. V trimming: 5 bases; J trimming: 3 bases; junction bases outside the gene matches: 6. This CDR3 is built from 14 residues. Per germline, CDR1 SEHNR and CDR2 FQNEAQ (reference sequence). TCRdb reprocessed the RACE reads via MiXCR and lists one record per CDR3 protein. Among 85,000 to 90,000 distinct CDR3 sequences listed, roughly 9.1% were seen once.

The chain combines TRBV7-9 with TRBJ2-5; TRBD2 agrees at 7 bases. The input for sequencing was whole blood, taken in connection with sensitization to the hapten diphenylcyclopropenone (DPC). The receptor comes from a woman in her thirties or forties with alopecia areata. Some clones in this sample may be carry-over from other donors' samples. The CDR3 sequence is CASSTTGREETQYF. The CDR3 DNA reads as TGTGCCAGCAGCACCACGGGGAGGGAAGAGACCCAGTACTTC.